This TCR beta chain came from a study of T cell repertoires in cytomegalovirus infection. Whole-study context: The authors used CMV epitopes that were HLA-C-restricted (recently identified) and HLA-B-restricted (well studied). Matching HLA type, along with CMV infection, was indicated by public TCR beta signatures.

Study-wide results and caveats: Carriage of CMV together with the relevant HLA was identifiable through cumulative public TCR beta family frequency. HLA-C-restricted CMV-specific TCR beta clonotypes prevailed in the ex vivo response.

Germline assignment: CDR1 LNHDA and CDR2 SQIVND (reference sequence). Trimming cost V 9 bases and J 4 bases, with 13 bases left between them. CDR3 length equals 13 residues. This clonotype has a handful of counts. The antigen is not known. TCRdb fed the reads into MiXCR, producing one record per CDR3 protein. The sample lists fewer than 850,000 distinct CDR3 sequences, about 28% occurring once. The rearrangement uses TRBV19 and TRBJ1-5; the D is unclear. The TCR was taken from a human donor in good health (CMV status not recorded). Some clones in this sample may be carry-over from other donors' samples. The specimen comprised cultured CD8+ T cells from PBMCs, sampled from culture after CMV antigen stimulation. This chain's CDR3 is CASHDGLNQPQHF. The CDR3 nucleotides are TGTGCCAGCCACGACGGACTAAATCAGCCCCAGCATTTT.